The T cell receptor (beta chain) under discussion was sequenced for a study of T-cell reconstitution after alpha-beta-depleted transplantation in children. TCRbeta library construction was performed incorporating unique molecular identifiers. TCRdb reprocessed the PCR reads via MiXCR and lists one record per CDR3 protein. This sample has a few hundred thousand distinct CDR3 sequences; over 9% occur once, and the top ten carry 2.4%. In its sample, this clonotype was seen many times. Here the sequenced sample was PBMCs from the stem cell graft donor, taken from the stem cell graft. This TCR came from a human donor who donated a stem cell graft to a child with acute lymphoblastic leukemia.

CDR3 sequence reads: CATSRGYGQETQYF. The DNA for the CDR3 is TGTGCCACCAGCAGAGGATACGGCCAAGAGACCCAGTACTTC. The V call is TRBV15, the J call TRBJ2-5; D ambiguous. Germline-derived CDR1 and CDR2 are LNHNV and YYDKDF (reference sequence). Trimming pared 1 base from V and 1 base from J, leaving 7 bases between. This CDR3 has 14 residues.